The TCR beta chain described here comes from a study of patients and donors after allogeneic stem cell transplantation. V lost 0 bases and J lost 3, with 11 bases in between. The CDR3 totals 15 residues. TCRdb recomputed calls from the RT-PCR reads with MiXCR, one row per CDR3 protein. Of 390,000 or so distinct CDR3 sequences in the sample, 16% were seen once. The TCR sequence derives from a human donor who was either an allogeneic HSCT recipient or a stem cell or donor lymphocyte infusion donor (not recorded which). It is not recorded whose cells these are; they may come from a transplant donor. The genes are TRBV12-3 or TRBV12-4 and TRBJ1-1; D is possibly TRBD1 (6 bases). Input material: blood, either unsorted or a sorted T cell fraction (not recorded which). The CDR3, as DNA: TGTGCCAGCAGTTTAGCAGGGGGAGTGTACACTGAAGCTTTCTTT. Amino acids: CASSLAGGVYTEAFF.